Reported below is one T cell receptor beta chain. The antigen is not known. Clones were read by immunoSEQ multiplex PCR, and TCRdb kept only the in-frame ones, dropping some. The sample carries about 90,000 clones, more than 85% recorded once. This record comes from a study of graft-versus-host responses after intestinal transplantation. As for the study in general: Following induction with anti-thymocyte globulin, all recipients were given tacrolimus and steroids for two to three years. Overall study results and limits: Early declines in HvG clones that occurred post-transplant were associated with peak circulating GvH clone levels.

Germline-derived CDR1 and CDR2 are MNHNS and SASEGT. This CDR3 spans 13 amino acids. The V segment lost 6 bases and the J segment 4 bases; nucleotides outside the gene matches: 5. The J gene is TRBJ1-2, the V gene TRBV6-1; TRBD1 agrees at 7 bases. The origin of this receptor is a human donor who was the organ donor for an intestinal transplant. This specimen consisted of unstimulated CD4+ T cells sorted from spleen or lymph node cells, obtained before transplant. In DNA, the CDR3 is TGTGCCAGCAGCCGACAGGGTCTCTATGGCTACACCTTC. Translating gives CASSRQGLYGYTF.